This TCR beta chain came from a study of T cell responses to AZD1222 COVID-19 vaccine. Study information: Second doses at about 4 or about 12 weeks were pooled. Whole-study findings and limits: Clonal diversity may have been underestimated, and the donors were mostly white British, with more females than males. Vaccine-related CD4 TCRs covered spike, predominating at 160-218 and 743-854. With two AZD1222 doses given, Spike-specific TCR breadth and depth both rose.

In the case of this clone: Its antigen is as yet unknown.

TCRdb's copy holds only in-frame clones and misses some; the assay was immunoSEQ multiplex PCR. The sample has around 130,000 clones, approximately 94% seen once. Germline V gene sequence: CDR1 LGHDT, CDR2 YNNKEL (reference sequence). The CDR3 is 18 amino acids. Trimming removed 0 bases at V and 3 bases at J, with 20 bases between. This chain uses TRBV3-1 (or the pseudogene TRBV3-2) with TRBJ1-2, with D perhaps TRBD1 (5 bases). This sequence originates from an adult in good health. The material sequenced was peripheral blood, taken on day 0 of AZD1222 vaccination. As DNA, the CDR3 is TGTGCCAGCAGCCAAGATTTGGGGGTAGGGCCTTCTCACTATGGCTACACCTTC. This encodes CASSQDLGVGPSHYGYTF.